Below, 14 T cell receptor beta chains from the same sample are listed, as sequenced in a study of blood T cell repertoires in COVID-19. Using immunoSEQ multiplex PCR, the repertoire was profiled, and TCRdb retains in-frame clones only, with some absent. The data contain under 100,000 clones, over 80% of them singletons. Specimen: peripheral blood. All receptors come from a woman aged 70-85 years with acute or convalescent COVID-19.

The CDR3 here is CASRLAGKETQYF. CDR3 in DNA: TGTGCCAGCAGACTGGCAGGAAAAGAGACCCAGTACTTC. The J gene is TRBJ2-5, the V gene TRBV2; D gene unclear. Trimming removed 6 bases at V and 3 bases at J, with 11 bases between. Germline V gene lookup returns CDR1 SNHLY and CDR2 FYNNEI. The CDR3 spans 13 residues.

V usage is TRBV7-2 and J usage is TRBJ2-1, with a weak D call TRBD2 (6 bases). The CDR3 is 14 amino acids. The V and J ends lost 2 bases and 2 bases respectively, with 7 bases between them. Germline V gives CDR1 SGHTA, CDR2 FQGNSA. The CDR3 reads CASSLRTTYNEQFF. CDR3 nucleotide sequence: TGTGCCAGCAGCTTACGGACTACCTACAATGAGCAGTTCTTC.

The chain uses TRBV5-8 and TRBJ2-7; 9 bases match TRBD1. Germline V CDR1 and CDR2: SGHTS, YDEGEE. The V and J ends lost 3 bases and 0 bases, in that order; junction bases with no gene match: 7. This CDR3 comprises 16 residues. This CDR3 is CASSSPGTGSSYEQYF. CDR3 nucleotide sequence: TGTGCCAGCAGCTCGCCCGGGACAGGGTCCTCCTACGAGCAGTACTTC.

This clone was recorded once. The chain links TRBV3-1 (or the pseudogene TRBV3-2) to TRBJ1-5, with D possibly being TRBD1 (5 bases). V was shortened by 4 bases and J by 6 bases, with 13 bases between the two germline ends. This CDR3 has 14 residues. Germline CDR1 is LGHDT and CDR2 is YNNKEL (reference sequence). CDR3 protein: CASSPPGGGQPQHF. DNA for the CDR3: TGTGCCAGCAGCCCCCCCGGGGGGGGTCAGCCCCAGCATTTT.

The V gene is TRBV7-8, the J gene TRBJ1-1; D remains ambiguous. CDR1 and CDR2 (germline): SGHVS, FQNEAQ. V was trimmed by 8 bases and J by 3 bases, leaving 16 bases between them. This CDR3 region has 14 residues. CDR3 protein: CASSRGMEYTEAFF. The CDR3 bases are TGTGCCAGCTCTCGAGGAATGGAATACACTGAAGCTTTCTTT.

The chain is built from TRBV10-2 and TRBJ2-7; TRBD1 aligns across 7 bases. The J segment lost 3 bases and the V segment lost 6 bases, leaving 5 bases of the junction unmatched. Germline V gene sequence: CDR1 WSHSY, CDR2 SAAADI. The CDR3 extends over 13 amino acids. CDR3 sequence (DNA): TGCGCCAGCAGAGGGACAGATCTCTACGAGCAGTACTTC. Amino acid sequence: CASRGTDLYEQYF.

This clone came up once. The chain has TRBV7-3 and TRBJ1-1; TRBD1 might be the D (6 bases). V was pared by 2 bases and J by 1 base, with 8 bases between. This CDR3 is built from 14 residues. Germline assignment: CDR1 SGHTA and CDR2 FQGTGA. CDR3 residues: CASSLLGGNTEAFF. DNA for the CDR3: TGTGCCAGCAGCTTATTAGGGGGGAACACTGAAGCTTTCTTT.

The rearrangement joins TRBV6-5 to TRBJ1-2; D gene uncertain. CDR1 and CDR2 (germline): MNHEY, SVGAGI. The V gene lost 0 bases and the J gene lost 6 bases, with 8 bases spanning the gap. The CDR3 has 13 amino acids. CDR3: CASSYSIRDGYTF. The DNA of the CDR3 is TGTGCCAGCAGTTACTCGATACGAGATGGCTACACCTTC.

V is TRBV4-2 and J is TRBJ2-5, with 8 bases lining up with TRBD1. The trim removed 4 bases at V and 4 bases at J, leaving 14 bases unmatched. Germline lookup yields CDR1 LGHNA and CDR2 YNFKEQ. CDR3 size: 17 residues. In DNA form, the CDR3 reads TGTGCCAGCAGCCTTACTTTCTCAGGGGGCAAGGGAGAGACCCAGTACTTC. Translated, it gives CASSLTFSGGKGETQYF.

This clone was observed a single time. The chain has TRBV18 and TRBJ2-1, with 10 bases that match TRBD1. CDR3 length: 14 amino acids. Trimming at V came to 3 bases and at J to 8 bases, leaving 4 bases not matched to a gene. In germline, CDR1 is KGHSH, CDR2 LQKENI. The CDR3 sequence: CASSPTGTGDEQFF. CDR3 DNA sequence: TGTGCCAGCTCACCCACCGGGACAGGGGATGAGCAGTTCTTC.

The genes are TRBV18 and TRBJ1-1; perhaps TRBD1 as D (5 bases). Trimming stripped 3 bases from V and 1 base from J, with 6 bases between. Germline CDR1 KGHSH, CDR2 LQKENI. The CDR3 is 13 residues long. CDR3 nucleotide sequence: TGTGCCAGCTCACCTCAGGGGAACACTGAAGCTTTCTTT. It is translated as CASSPQGNTEAFF.

This clone has a single count. This chain uses TRBV16 with TRBJ1-4; 7 nucleotides line up with TRBD1. The V and J ends lost 4 bases and 5 bases, in that order; junction bases with no gene match: 7. The CDR3 runs 15 residues. Per germline, CDR1 KGHSY and CDR2 FQNENV. CDR3 nucleotide sequence: TGTGCCAGCAGCCTGATCAGGGGACAGAATGAAAAACTGTTTTTT. Protein: CASSLIRGQNEKLFF.

CDR3 region: CSIGEVGYTF. CDR3 sequence (DNA): TGCAGCATCGGAGAGGTTGGCTACACCTTC. The chain has TRBV29-1 and TRBJ1-2; D is unclear. CDR1 and CDR2 (germline): SQVTM, ANQGSEA. The ends were cut back, 8 bases at V and 7 bases at J, with 11 bases in the middle. This CDR3 contains 10 residues.

The rearrangement links TRBV7-9 to TRBJ1-1; TRBD1 matches at 8 bases. The V gene end was trimmed by 6 bases and the J gene end by 4 bases; junction bases not matched to a gene: 7. The CDR3 extends over 14 amino acids. Germline V gene sequence: CDR1 SEHNR, CDR2 FQNEAQ (reference sequence). This CDR3 reads CASRTDRVSTEAFF. The CDR3, as DNA: TGTGCCAGCAGAACGGACAGGGTGAGCACTGAAGCTTTCTTT.